This T cell receptor beta chain was captured in a study of blood T cell repertoires in COVID-19. Study information: T cells, B-cell-depleted T cells, or PBMCs provided the cDNA or gDNA that served as material.

Germline lookup yields CDR1 SNHLY and CDR2 FYNNEI. Trimming at V came to 7 bases and at J to 2 bases, leaving 4 bases not matched to a gene. There are 14 residues in the CDR3. Here immunoSEQ multiplex PCR was the method, and the copy in TCRdb shows in-frame clones only, minus some. Altogether about 160,000 clones are present, 82% being singletons, with the ten largest covering about a fifth. The sample consisted of peripheral blood. J is TRBJ2-3 and V is TRBV2; TRBD2 agrees at 9 bases. The sequence came from a woman aged 80 or older with acute or convalescent COVID-19. As DNA, the CDR3 is TGTGCCAGCACGACTAGCGGATACACAGATACGCAGTATTTT. Its translation: CASTTSGYTDTQYF.